In its sample, the clone carrying this TCR beta chain was seen a few times. This sample is part of a study of response to subunit inactivated influenza vaccine. One entry per CDR3 protein, called by TCRdb with MiXCR from the RT-PCR reads. The sample includes roughly 520,000 distinct CDR3 sequences, roughly 25% of them seen just once. Trimming took 6 bases from V and 2 from J; bases not matched to a gene: 9. The CDR3 contains 15 residues. Looked up from germline, CDR1 is MNHEY and CDR2 is SVGEGT. The sequence was obtained from a man aged 45 to 65 who received an inactivated influenza vaccine. The sequencing here drew on CD4+ T cells sorted from PBMCs, taken less than 6 days after vaccination. The rearrangement links TRBV6-2 or TRBV6-3 to TRBJ2-7; 8 bases align to TRBD1. The CDR3 DNA sequence: TGTGCCAGCAGACAAGACAGGGGAGGCACCTACGAGCAGTACTTC. It yields the protein CASRQDRGGTYEQYF.